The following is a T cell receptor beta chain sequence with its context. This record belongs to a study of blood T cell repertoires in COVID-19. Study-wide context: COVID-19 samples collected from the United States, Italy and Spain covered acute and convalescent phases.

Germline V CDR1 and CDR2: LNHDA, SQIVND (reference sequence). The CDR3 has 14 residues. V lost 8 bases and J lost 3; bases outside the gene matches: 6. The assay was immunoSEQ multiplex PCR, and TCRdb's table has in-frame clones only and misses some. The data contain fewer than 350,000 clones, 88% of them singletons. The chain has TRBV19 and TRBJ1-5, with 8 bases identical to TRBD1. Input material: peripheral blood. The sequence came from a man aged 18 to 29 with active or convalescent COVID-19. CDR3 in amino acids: CASDDRGSNQPQHF. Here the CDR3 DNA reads TGTGCCAGTGACGACAGGGGTTCCAATCAGCCCCAGCATTTT.